This paragraph reports one T cell receptor (beta chain). V was clipped by 1 base and J by 5 bases, with 12 bases between them. Per the germline V gene, CDR1 is GTSNPN and CDR2 is SVGIG (reference sequence). CDR3 length: 14 residues. This sample stems from a study of blood T cell repertoires in COVID-19. Study-level information: Acute-phase and convalescent COVID-19 samples originated in the United States, Italy and Spain.

Original processing methods: Estimates of nucleated cell counts were drawn from the amplification of reference gene primers. The method was immunoSEQ multiplex PCR; TCRdb's version includes in-frame clones alone and lacks a portion of them. That table is the source of V, J and clone size, and D and trimming were worked out from the DNA. The profile covers approximately 190,000 clones, with roughly 81% appearing a single time and roughly 5.3% taken by the ten largest. This chain uses TRBV30 with TRBJ1-5; D not certain. The source of this sequence is a woman in her sixties or seventies with active or convalescent COVID-19. The sequenced sample was peripheral blood. CDR3 in DNA: TGTGCCTGGAGTGCCCACTCCACAGATCAGCCCCAGCATTTT. Translating it yields CAWSAHSTDQPQHF. The variable domain in full, with the rest retrieved from reference TRBV30 and TRBJ1-5, is SQTIHQWPATLVQPVGSPLSLECTVEGTSNPNLYWYRQAAGRGLQLLFYSVGIGQISSEVPQNLSASRPQDRQFILSSKKLLLSDSGFYLCAWSAHSTDQPQHFGDGTRLSIL.